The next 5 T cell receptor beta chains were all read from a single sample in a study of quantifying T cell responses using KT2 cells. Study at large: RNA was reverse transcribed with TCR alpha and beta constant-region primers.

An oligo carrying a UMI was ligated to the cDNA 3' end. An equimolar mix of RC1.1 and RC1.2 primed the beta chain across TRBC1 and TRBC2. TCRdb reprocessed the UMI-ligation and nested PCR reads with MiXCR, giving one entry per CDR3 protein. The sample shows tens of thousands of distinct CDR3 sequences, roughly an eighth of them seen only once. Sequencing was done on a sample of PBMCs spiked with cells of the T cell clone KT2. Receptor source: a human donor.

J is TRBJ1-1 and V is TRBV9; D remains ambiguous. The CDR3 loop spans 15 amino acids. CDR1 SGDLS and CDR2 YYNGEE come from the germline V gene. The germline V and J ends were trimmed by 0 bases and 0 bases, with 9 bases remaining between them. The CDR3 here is CASSVAVRVNTEAFF. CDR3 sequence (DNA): TGTGCCAGCAGCGTAGCAGTCAGAGTGAACACTGAAGCTTTCTTT.

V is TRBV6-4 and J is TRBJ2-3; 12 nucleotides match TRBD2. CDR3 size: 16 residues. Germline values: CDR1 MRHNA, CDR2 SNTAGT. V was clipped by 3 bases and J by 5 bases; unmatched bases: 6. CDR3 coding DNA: TGTGCCAGCAGTGATCTAGCGGGGGGGCCGGGAGATACGCAGTATTTT. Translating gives CASSDLAGGPGDTQYF.

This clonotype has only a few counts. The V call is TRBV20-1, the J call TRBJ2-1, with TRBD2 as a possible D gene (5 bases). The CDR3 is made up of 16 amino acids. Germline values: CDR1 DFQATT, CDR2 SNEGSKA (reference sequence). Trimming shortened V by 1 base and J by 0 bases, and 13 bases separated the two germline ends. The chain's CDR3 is CSARVFTGSSYNEQFF. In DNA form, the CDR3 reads TGCAGTGCTAGAGTGTTTACGGGGAGCTCCTACAATGAGCAGTTCTTC.

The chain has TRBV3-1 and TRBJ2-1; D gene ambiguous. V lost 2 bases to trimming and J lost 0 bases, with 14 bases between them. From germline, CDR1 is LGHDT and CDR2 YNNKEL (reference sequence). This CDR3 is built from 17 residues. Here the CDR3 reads CASSQRFEVSSYNEQFF. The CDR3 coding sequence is TGTGCCAGCAGCCAAAGGTTTGAGGTCAGCTCCTACAATGAGCAGTTCTTC.

CDR3 nucleotide sequence: TGTGCCAGCAGTGCTACAGTGTCTCAGCCCCAGCATTTT. This encodes CASSATVSQPQHF. The chain uses TRBV2 and TRBJ1-5; D is uncertain. There are 13 residues in the CDR3. V was trimmed by 4 bases and J by 6 bases, leaving 10 bases between them. Germline assignment: CDR1 SNHLY and CDR2 FYNNEI.